Listed below are T cell receptor beta chains from one sample, sequenced in a study of cytomegalovirus exposure and HLA in healthy donors. Repertoires were generated with immunoSEQ multiplex PCR, while TCRdb's copy carries only in-frame clones and drops some. The sample has around 140,000 clones, 78% seen once. The sample consisted of PBMCs. The receptors derive from a woman aged 40-49 years in good health and CMV-seropositive. Both conserved end residues are part of each CDR3. D genes are given only for firm matches. Size tells how often a clone was seen (once, few, many) or the class of an expanded clone, and some rows leave it out.

CDR3 DNA: TGTGCCAGCAGCGTAGGACTAAAAGAGACCCAGTACTTC; CDR3 protein: CASSVGLKETQYF; clone size: NA; J gene: TRBJ2-5; D gene: NA; V gene: TRBV9
CDR3 DNA: TGTGCCAGTAGGGGACAGCAAACTAACTATGGCTACACCTTC; CDR3 protein: CASRGQQTNYGYTF; clone size: NA; J gene: TRBJ1-2; D gene: TRBD1; V gene: TRBV19
CDR3 DNA: TGCAGCGTCAAGACTAGCGGGGGAGACATTCAGTACTTC; CDR3 protein: CSVKTSGGDIQYF; clone size: once; J gene: TRBJ2-4; D gene: TRBD2; V gene: TRBV29-1
CDR3 DNA: TGTGCCAGCAGCTTATACGGGATCGGTAATTCACCCCTCCACTTT; CDR3 protein: CASSLYGIGNSPLHF; clone size: NA; J gene: TRBJ1-6; D gene: NA; V gene: TRBV7-8
CDR3 DNA: TGTGCCAGCAGTTCGACATACTCGGACACTGAAGCTTTCTTT; CDR3 protein: CASSSTYSDTEAFF; clone size: NA; J gene: TRBJ1-1; D gene: NA; V gene: TRBV5-5
CDR3 DNA: TGTGCCAGCAGTGTAGCTCGGGACAGGGGTTCTGGAAACACCATATATTTT; CDR3 protein: CASSVARDRGSGNTIYF; clone size: NA; J gene: TRBJ1-3; D gene: TRBD1; V gene: TRBV6-4
CDR3 DNA: TGTGCCAGTAGTCCCTGGGGTAGCGGGAGGGTCAATGAGCAGTTCTTC; CDR3 protein: CASSPWGSGRVNEQFF; clone size: NA; J gene: TRBJ2-1; D gene: TRBD2; V gene: TRBV19
CDR3 DNA: TGCGCCAGCTGTCAGGGGGACAGCACAGATACGCAGTATTTT; CDR3 protein: CASCQGDSTDTQYF; clone size: NA; J gene: TRBJ2-3; D gene: TRBD1; V gene: TRBV5-1
CDR3 DNA: TGTGCCAGCTCACCGATGGGACACCCTGGAAACACCATATATTTT; CDR3 protein: CASSPMGHPGNTIYF; clone size: NA; J gene: TRBJ1-3; D gene: NA; V gene: TRBV18
CDR3 DNA: TGTGCCAGCAGTTTGGACAGGGGTCGCACAGATACGCAGTATTTT; CDR3 protein: CASSLDRGRTDTQYF; clone size: NA; J gene: TRBJ2-3; D gene: TRBD1; V gene: TRBV27
CDR3 DNA: TGTGCCAGCAGCCGGGACAGGGAGAACACTGAAGCTTTCTTT; CDR3 protein: CASSRDRENTEAFF; clone size: NA; J gene: TRBJ1-1; D gene: TRBD1; V gene: TRBV5-4
CDR3 DNA: TGTGCCAGCAGCTTAGCGCTAACTAGAATCTTAAATGAGCAGTTCTTC; CDR3 protein: CASSLALTRILNEQFF; clone size: NA; J gene: TRBJ2-1; D gene: NA; V gene: TRBV7-8
CDR3 DNA: TGTGCCAGCAGCCCCCGGGCTAGCACTAGCCGGAACAATGAGCAGTTCTTC; CDR3 protein: CASSPRASTSRNNEQFF; clone size: once; J gene: TRBJ2-1; D gene: NA; V gene: TRBV7-3
CDR3 DNA: TGCACCTCCGGGGAGCCCTCTAAAAATGAAGCTTTCTTT; CDR3 protein: CTSGEPSKNEAFF; clone size: NA; J gene: TRBJ1-1; D gene: NA; V gene: TRBV29-1
CDR3 DNA: TGTGCCAGCAGCCCACTTGGCGGCCCATACAATGAGCAGTTCTTC; CDR3 protein: CASSPLGGPYNEQFF; clone size: NA; J gene: TRBJ2-1; D gene: NA; V gene: TRBV6-5
CDR3 DNA: TGTGCCAGCAGTGAAACCAGGGCCTATGGCTACACCTTC; CDR3 protein: CASSETRAYGYTF; clone size: NA; J gene: TRBJ1-2; D gene: NA; V gene: TRBV6-1
CDR3 DNA: TGTGCCAGCAGCTTAGTGGGGACTAGCGGGTGGGGCAATGAGCAGTTCTTC; CDR3 protein: CASSLVGTSGWGNEQFF; clone size: NA; J gene: TRBJ2-1; D gene: TRBD2; V gene: TRBV7-2